The clone carrying this TCR beta chain has only one observation. Its specificity is not known. One junction end disagrees with the germline gene, perhaps due to a read error. The data were taken from a study of T cells after yellow fever vaccination. Findings and limits, study-wide: A large majority of primary-vaccination clones showed up again after the booster (approximately 95% CD4, 85% to 90% CD8). Weaker in magnitude, the secondary response showed a faster peak on day 5 versus 15. FACS-sorted repertoires could contain abundant clonotypes contaminating from the bulk population.

The CDR3 runs to 15 residues. Per the germline V gene, CDR1 is SGHTA and CDR2 is FQGNSA. Template switching by 5'RACE produced TCR cDNA, adding a universal primer site and UMIs. TCRdb redid the calling of the 5' RACE reads with MiXCR, one entry per CDR3 protein. This sample has hundreds of thousands of distinct CDR3 sequences, with around 12% found just once. The sample was PBMCs, taken on the day of the yellow fever booster vaccination. This clonotype originated in a man younger than 40 who received the YFV17D yellow fever vaccine. This chain links TRBV7-2 with TRBJ2-7; TRBD1 or TRBD2 may be the D gene (5 bases each). CDR3 sequence (DNA): TGTGCCAGCAGCGTAGCTGGGGGTTCACATACCGAGCAGTACTTC. This gives the protein CASSVAGGSHTEQYF.